This TCR beta chain was observed in a study of blood T cell repertoires in COVID-19. Across the study: The study drew acute and convalescent COVID-19 samples from the United States, Italy and Spain.

Measured with immunoSEQ multiplex PCR; TCRdb has only the in-frame clones, and not every one. This table holds over 130,000 clones, approximately 84% found once. Assignments of participants to cohorts depended upon their own reported clinical history. The CDR3 length is 17 residues. Germline V CDR1 and CDR2: MNHEY, SMNVEV (reference sequence). The ends lost 6 bases at V and 2 bases at J; junction bases unmatched: 7. This TCR derives from a woman in her fifties or sixties with acute COVID-19. The chain links TRBV27 to TRBJ1-6, with 10 bases aligning to TRBD1. The specimen was PBMCs or T cells enriched from blood (not recorded which). In DNA, the CDR3 is TGTGCCAGCAGGATAAGGGACAGGGGAACCTATAATTCACCCCTCCACTTT. It specifies CASRIRDRGTYNSPLHF.